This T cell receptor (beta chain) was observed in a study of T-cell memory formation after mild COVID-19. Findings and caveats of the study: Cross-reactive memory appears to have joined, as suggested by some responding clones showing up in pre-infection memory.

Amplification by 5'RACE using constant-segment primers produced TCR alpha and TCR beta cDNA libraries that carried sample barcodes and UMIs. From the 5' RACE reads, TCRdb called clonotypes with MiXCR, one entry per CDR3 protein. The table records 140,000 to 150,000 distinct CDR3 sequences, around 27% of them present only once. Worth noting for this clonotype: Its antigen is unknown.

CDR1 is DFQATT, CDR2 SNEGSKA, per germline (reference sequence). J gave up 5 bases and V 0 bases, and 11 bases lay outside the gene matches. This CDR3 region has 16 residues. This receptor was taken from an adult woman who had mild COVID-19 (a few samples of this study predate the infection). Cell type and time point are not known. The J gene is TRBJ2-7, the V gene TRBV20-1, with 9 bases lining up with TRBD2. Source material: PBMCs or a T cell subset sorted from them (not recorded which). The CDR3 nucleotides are TGCAGTGCTAGAGATGGTAATCGGGGACTAGCCCACGAGCAGTACTTC. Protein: CSARDGNRGLAHEQYF.